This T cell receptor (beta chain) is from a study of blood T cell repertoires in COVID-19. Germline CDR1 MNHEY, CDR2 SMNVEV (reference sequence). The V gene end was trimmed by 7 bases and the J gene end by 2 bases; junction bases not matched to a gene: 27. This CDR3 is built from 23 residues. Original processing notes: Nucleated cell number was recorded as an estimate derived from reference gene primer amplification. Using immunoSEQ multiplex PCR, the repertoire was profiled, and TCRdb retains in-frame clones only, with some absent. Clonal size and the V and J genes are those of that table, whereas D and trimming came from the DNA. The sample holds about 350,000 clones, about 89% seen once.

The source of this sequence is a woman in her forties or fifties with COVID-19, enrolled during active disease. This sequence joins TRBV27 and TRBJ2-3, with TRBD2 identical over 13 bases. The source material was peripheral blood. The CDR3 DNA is TGTGCCAGCACCAGGCGAGGACTAGCGGGAGTTTCGCCCCTTTTAGGCCCCACAGATACGCAGTATTTT. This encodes CASTRRGLAGVSPLLGPTDTQYF.